A single sample gave rise to the 13 T cell receptor beta chains below, sequenced in a study of CD8+ T cells in alopecia areata. After isolation, RNA underwent reverse transcription to generate cDNA as the sequencing template. Measured with immunoSEQ multiplex PCR; TCRdb has only the in-frame clones, and not every one. The profile shows 95,000 to 100,000 clones, just under 60% of them singletons. The treatment was: oral pan-JAK inhibitor, 5-10 mg twice daily. Sequenced here: CD8+ T cells sorted from blood, sampled between weeks 55 and 65, from a patient treated with tofacitinib. These TCRs come from a human donor with alopecia areata.

The rearrangement uses TRBV6-5 and TRBJ2-5; 8 nucleotides agree with TRBD1. The CDR3 contains 11 residues. Germline V gene sequence: CDR1 MNHEY, CDR2 SVGAGI. The DNA of the CDR3 is TGTGCGACGGGACAGGTGGCGGAGCAGTACTTC. Its translation is CATGQVAEQYF.

V is TRBV9 and J is TRBJ2-1, with 11 bases that match TRBD2. This CDR3 is built from 15 residues. Germline CDR1 and CDR2: SGDLS and YYNGEE. Trimming at V came to 7 bases and at J to 9 bases, leaving 12 bases not matched to a gene. CDR3 DNA: TGTGCCAGCGGGTTAGCGGGGGGGCCTGTTGGTGAGCAGTTCTTC. It yields the protein CASGLAGGPVGEQFF.

The chain recombines TRBV2 with TRBJ1-2; TRBD1 aligns across 8 bases. The CDR3 has 11 residues. The germline V gene has CDR1 SNHLY and CDR2 FYNNEI. After removal of 8 bases from V and 8 bases from J, the junction contained 4 bases not matched to a gene. The CDR3 nucleotides read TGTGCCAGCTGGACAGGGACCGGCTACACCTTC. Protein sequence: CASWTGTGYTF.

V and J are TRBV7-2 and TRBJ2-5, with TRBD2 matching 8 bases. CDR1 and CDR2 (germline): SGHTA, FQGNSA. J was trimmed by 5 bases and V by 2 bases; bases with no gene match: 10. The length of the CDR3 is 16 residues. CDR3 in DNA: TGTGCCAGCAGCTTAACCGGGGGGGTCGTCAGTGAGACCCAGTACTTC. It encodes CASSLTGGVVSETQYF.

The chain is built from TRBV14 and TRBJ1-1, with a possible D match to TRBD1 (5 bases). Trimming took off 5 bases at V and 3 bases at J, with 10 bases between the two ends. Germline assignment: CDR1 SGHDN and CDR2 FVKESK. This CDR3 spans 13 amino acids. As DNA, the CDR3 is TGTGCCAGCAGCGCCCAGGGACACACTGAAGCTTTCTTT. It codes for CASSAQGHTEAFF.

This rearrangement joins TRBV5-1 to TRBJ2-5; D gene unclear. Germline V gives CDR1 SGHRS, CDR2 YFSETQ. Deletions cut 4 bases from V and 5 bases from J, with 18 bases between. The CDR3 spans 15 residues. The CDR3 bases are TGCGCCAGCAGCCCCGCGACCTCCCGTGGGGAGACCCAGTACTTC. Protein: CASSPATSRGETQYF.

This chain connects TRBV6-6 to TRBJ1-2; no definite D call. Trimming removed 6 bases from V and 5 bases from J, with 22 bases in between. Germline V gene sequence: CDR1 MNHNY, CDR2 SVGAGI (reference sequence). The CDR3 runs to 16 residues. CDR3 protein: CASSPTVMTAAYGYTF. The CDR3 DNA reads TGTGCCAGCAGCCCAACCGTAATGACCGCCGCGTATGGCTACACCTTC.

The chain employs TRBV6-5 and TRBJ2-5; TRBD2 matches at 10 bases. The germline V gene has CDR1 MNHEY and CDR2 SVGAGI. J was trimmed by 0 bases and V by 2 bases; bases with no gene match: 0. The length of the CDR3 is 15 residues. The CDR3 here is CASSYGLADQETQYF. CDR3 nucleotide sequence: TGTGCCAGCAGTTACGGACTAGCGGACCAAGAGACCCAGTACTTC.

V and J are TRBV10-3 and TRBJ2-7, with a weak D call TRBD2 (6 bases). Trimming cost V 3 bases and J 6 bases, with 15 bases left between them. The CDR3 sequence is 14 residues long. Germline V gene sequence: CDR1 ENHRY, CDR2 SYGVKD. The CDR3 here is CAISDSGELGEQYF. CDR3 coding DNA: TGTGCCATCAGTGATTCGGGGGAGCTGGGCGAGCAGTACTTC.

The J gene is TRBJ2-5, the V gene TRBV7-6; TRBD1 is a possible D gene (6 bases). CDR1 is SGHVS and CDR2 is FNYEAQ in the germline V gene. This CDR3 region has 16 residues. The germline V and J ends were trimmed by 3 bases and 9 bases, with 23 bases remaining between them. The CDR3 nucleotides read TGTGCCAGCAGCTTGCTCTTCAGGGGCCGCGATGAACCCCAGTACTTC. The encoded protein is CASSLLFRGRDEPQYF.

J is TRBJ1-1 and V is TRBV5-6; D is uncertain. The length of the CDR3 is 11 residues. V lost 1 base and J 8 bases, leaving 6 bases between the germline ends. From germline, CDR1 is SGHDT and CDR2 YYEEEE. The CDR3 protein is CASSLTSEAFF. CDR3 coding DNA: TGTGCCAGCAGCTTGACAAGCGAAGCTTTCTTT.

This chain uses TRBV7-9 with TRBJ1-2, with D unresolved. Trimming left V 5 bases short and J 14 bases short, with 9 bases between. CDR1 SEHNR and CDR2 FQNEAQ come from the germline V gene (reference sequence). This CDR3 region has 9 residues. The CDR3 loop is CASSIIATF. As DNA, the CDR3 is TGTGCCAGCAGCATCATCGCAACCTTC.

The chain links TRBV29-1 to TRBJ2-1, with 7 bases fitting TRBD2. CDR3 size: 14 residues. Trimming took 2 bases from V and 4 from J; bases not matched to a gene: 5. CDR1 and CDR2 (germline): SQVTM, ANQGSEA. CDR3 sequence: CSVENRGEYNEQFF. CDR3 DNA: TGCAGCGTTGAAAATCGGGGGGAGTACAATGAGCAGTTCTTC.